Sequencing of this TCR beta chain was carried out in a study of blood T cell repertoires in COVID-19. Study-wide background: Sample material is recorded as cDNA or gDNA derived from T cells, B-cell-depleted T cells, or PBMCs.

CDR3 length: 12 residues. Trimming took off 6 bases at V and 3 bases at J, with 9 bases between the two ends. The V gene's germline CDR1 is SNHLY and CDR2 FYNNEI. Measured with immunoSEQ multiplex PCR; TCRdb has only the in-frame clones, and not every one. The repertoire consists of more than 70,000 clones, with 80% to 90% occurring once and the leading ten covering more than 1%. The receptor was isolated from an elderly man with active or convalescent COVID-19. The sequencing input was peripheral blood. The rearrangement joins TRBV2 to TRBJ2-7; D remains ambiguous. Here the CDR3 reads CASRPPSYEQYF. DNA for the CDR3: TGTGCCAGCAGACCTCCTAGCTACGAGCAGTACTTC.